The following is a T cell receptor beta chain sequence with its context. The antigen this receptor binds is unknown. There are no base qualities to consult, and no much larger clone falls within one base. The source of the sample is a study of beta chain features in type 1 diabetes listed by TCRdb under 2018. Looking at the study overall: Mean age, gender distribution, total cell number and subset yield did not differ between patients and healthy donors. A total of roughly 99 million sorted cells were examined across all samples, and the number of cells per subset was strongly correlated with RNA yield. The study compared the TCRB repertoires of sorted circulating CD4+ T cell subsets in recently diagnosed type 1 diabetes patients with those in matched healthy donors. Regulatory and stem cell-like memory subsets were obtained from only 8 patients and roughly 8 healthy donors, while naive and central memory subsets were obtained from all 30 or so donors. What the authors observed across the whole study: Naive, central memory and regulatory TCRB repertoires appeared to be more alike among patients than among healthy donors. Sequencing cDNA rather than genomic DNA could over-represent highly expressing activated cells, although activation and CD3 levels did not differ between groups. Because the HLA sub-analyses included only small numbers of individuals, any influence of HLA type on TCRB rearrangement was left unresolved. At VDJ recombination sites, type 1 diabetes patients had fewer insertions and more deleted nucleotides, which implies abnormalities in thymic rearrangement. Shorter templates might have been favored by PCR, but patient and control samples were amplified and corrected together, so both groups would have been affected equally by any skew. A moderate but significant shortening of TCRB CDR3 length was observed in type 1 diabetes patients in all four CD4+ subsets.

Relative to germline, V is missing 4 bases and J is missing 6 bases, with 4 bases of the junction outside any gene match. Including cysteine and phenylalanine, the CDR3 has 15 amino acids. The retained sequence is limited to the CDR3, 45 bases, with the frame set at the first base. From the germline V gene, CDR1 is LGHNA and CDR2 is YSLEER. The High Capacity cDNA Reverse Transcription Kit was used to reverse transcribe all of the isolated RNA, meaning that expressed TCRB transcripts were what got sequenced. Deep immunoSEQ sequencing was performed on naive, central memory and regulatory T cell samples, with an average of roughly 3.3 million total reads per sample. Sorted cells were lysed in RLT buffer, and RNA was extracted using DNase-treated RNeasy Micro or Mini kits according to cell number. Each cell subset was processed separately to prevent cross-contamination, with patient and healthy donor samples processed together. TCRB sequences were amplified from cDNA with the immunoSEQ multiplex PCR, producing 87-bp fragments spanning the CDR3 region. Sequencing of the amplicons was done on the Illumina HiSeq platform. On the study's bioinformatics: Synthetic template baselines were used to correct PCR bias computationally, reads within Hamming distance 2 were collapsed, and singletons that could not be merged were discarded. Reads were aligned to IMGT to assign V, D and J genes, CDR3 length, and insertions or deletions at six rearrangement sites. Within each subset, clonotype counts were normalized to sorted cell number, after which true diversity and Gini coefficients were computed with the tcR R package. The overlap coefficient, calculated on TCRB nucleotide sequences, was used to quantify repertoire sharing. Drawn from immuneACCESS, this table holds only the in-frame rearrangements with V and J called that TCRdb kept. Clones are partly lost; checked studies trace under half to an unresolved V gene and leave the rest unexplained. V, J and clone size were drawn from that table, and D and trimming were deduced from the DNA. This sample is represented by roughly 51,000 clones; roughly 50% of them were singletons. Clones ranked in the top ten supply around 2.5% of the sample.

From each donor, a single peripheral blood sample of about 120 mL on average was drawn into heparinised tubes. Naive, central memory, regulatory and stem cell-like memory CD4+ T cells were sorted on a BD FACSAria II using a panel including CD45RO, CCR7, CD25, CD127, CD95 and CD27. Purity was above 95% for every sorted population. PBMCs were isolated right away by Lymphoprep density gradient centrifugation and were stained directly, without culture. So that batch effects would be minimized, each experiment stained and sorted samples in pairs, pairing one healthy donor with one patient. The sequence was collected from a woman aged 40 to 49 with type 1 diabetes. This sequence uses TRBV4-3 and TRBJ2-2; 11 bases in the middle match TRBD2. The source material was Tregs from blood. What the cell subset or site label conveys for this sample: regulatory CD4+ T cells. The bases read TGCGCCAGCAGCCTAGCGGGGGGGTGGGCCGGGGAGCTGTTTTTT. The translation is CASSLAGGWAGELFF.